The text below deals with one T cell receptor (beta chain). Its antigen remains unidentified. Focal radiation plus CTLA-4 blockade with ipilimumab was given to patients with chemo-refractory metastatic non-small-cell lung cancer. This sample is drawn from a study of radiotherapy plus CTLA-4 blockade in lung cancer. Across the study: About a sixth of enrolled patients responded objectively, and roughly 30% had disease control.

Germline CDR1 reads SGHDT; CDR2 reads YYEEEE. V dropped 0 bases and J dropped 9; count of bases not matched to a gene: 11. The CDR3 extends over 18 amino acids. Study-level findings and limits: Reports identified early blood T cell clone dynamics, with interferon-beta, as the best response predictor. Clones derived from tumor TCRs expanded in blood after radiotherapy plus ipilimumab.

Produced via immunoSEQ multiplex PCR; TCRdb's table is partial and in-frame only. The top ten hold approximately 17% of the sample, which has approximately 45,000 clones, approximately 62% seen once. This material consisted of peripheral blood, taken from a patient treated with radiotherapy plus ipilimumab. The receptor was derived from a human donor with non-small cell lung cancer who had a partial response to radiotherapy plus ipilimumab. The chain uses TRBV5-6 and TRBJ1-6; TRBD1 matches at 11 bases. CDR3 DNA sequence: TGTGCCAGCAGCTTGGCCGCTGGACAGGGGGCCCCATTTTCACCCCTCCACTTT. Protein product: CASSLAAGQGAPFSPLHF.